What follows are 25 T cell receptor beta chains derived from one specimen sequenced in a study of cytotoxic CD8 clonotypes in ibrutinib-treated CLL. The protocol was immunoSEQ multiplex PCR, while the TCRdb copy is restricted to in-frame clones and leaves out a portion. The table records some 200,000 clones, 70% to 75% of them present only once. The sequences come from PBMCs, collected after 12 months of ibrutinib treatment. The receptors come from a human donor with chronic lymphocytic leukemia.

The V and J genes are TRBV5-8 and TRBJ1-4; no clear D gene. The CDR3 spans 15 residues. CDR1 is SGHTS, CDR2 YDEGEE, per germline. V shed 2 bases and J shed 8 bases, with 16 bases lying between them. CDR3 amino acids: CASSFQPGVKEKLFF. CDR3 sequence (DNA): TGTGCCAGCAGCTTCCAACCCGGGGTGAAGGAAAAACTGTTTTTT. Together with reference TRBV5-8 and TRBJ1-4, the CDR3 gives the full variable domain: EAGVTQSPTHLIKTRGQQATLRCSPISGHTSVYWYQQALGLGLQFLLWYDEGEERNRGNFPPRFSGRQFPNYSSELNVNALELEDSALYLCASSFQPGVKEKLFFGSGTQLSVL.

The chain has TRBV5-4 and TRBJ2-7; no firm D call. The germline CDR1 and CDR2 sequences are SGHNT and YYREEE (reference sequence). Trimming took 4 bases from V and 4 from J, leaving 9 bases between them. The CDR3 consists of 12 residues. The CDR3 DNA reads as TGTGCCAGCAGCGGTCTTACATACGAGCAGTACTTC. This gives the protein CASSGLTYEQYF.

The V and J genes are TRBV7-2 and TRBJ1-2; 7 nucleotides match TRBD1. There are 14 residues in the CDR3. Trimming removed 5 bases from V and 4 bases from J; junction bases left unmatched: 7. CDR1 SGHTA and CDR2 FQGNSA come from the germline V gene. CDR3 amino acids: CASSQGGVGYGYTF. CDR3 nucleotide sequence: TGTGCCAGCAGCCAGGGGGGCGTCGGCTATGGCTACACCTTC.

The V and J genes are TRBV9 and TRBJ2-5; perhaps TRBD1 as D (5 bases). With the DNA end fitting TRBJ2-7 better, the J assignment may be wrong. The germline V gene has CDR1 SGDLS and CDR2 YYNGEE. This CDR3 is 14 amino acids long. The CDR3 nucleotides read TGTGCCAGCAGCTCAGGGATTAGTCCCTACGAGCAGTACTTC. It encodes CASSSGISPYEQYF.

V is TRBV28 and J is TRBJ2-2; D is ambiguous. There are 15 residues in the CDR3. The V end lost 4 bases, the J end lost 7 bases, and 16 bases lay between the germline ends. Germline V gene data show CDR1 as MDHEN and CDR2 as SYDVKM. Written as DNA, the CDR3 is TGTGCCAGCAGTTCGCTCCCGGACGAGTTCGGGGAGCTGTTTTTT. It yields the protein CASSSLPDEFGELFF.

The chain recombines TRBV11-2 with TRBJ1-1, with D unclear. The CDR3 sequence is 14 residues long. CDR1 SGHAT and CDR2 FQNNGV come from the germline V gene. V was cut by 5 bases and J by 4 bases, with 14 bases left in between. CDR3 sequence reads: CASSPSMAGTEAFF. CDR3 coding DNA: TGTGCCAGCAGCCCCTCCATGGCAGGCACTGAAGCTTTCTTT.

In its sample, this clone was seen a few times. The V and J genes are TRBV2 and TRBJ2-7, with 10 bases aligning to TRBD2. Germline V gene data show CDR1 as SNHLY and CDR2 as FYNNEI. V lost 5 bases and J lost 6; bases outside the gene matches: 7. This CDR3 has 14 amino acids. CDR3 nucleotide sequence: TGTGCCAGCAGTCAGCGGGAGGGCCTAGGCGAGCAGTACTTC. Translating gives CASSQREGLGEQYF.

V usage is TRBV6-1 and J usage is TRBJ2-3; D remains ambiguous. CDR1 is MNHNS, CDR2 SASEGT, per germline. Between the trimmed V and J ends, which lost 3 bases and 5 bases, there was a span of 6 bases. The CDR3 length is 12 residues. CDR3 region: CASSDVGDTQYF. As DNA, the CDR3 is TGTGCCAGCAGTGACGTAGGAGATACGCAGTATTTT.

This clone was counted between two and nine times. The chain is built from TRBV2 and TRBJ1-5; TRBD1 might be the D (6 bases). CDR3 length: 15 residues. The germline V gene encodes CDR1 SNHLY and CDR2 FYNNEI. Between the trimmed V and J ends, which lost 4 bases and 3 bases, there was a span of 13 bases. The CDR3 DNA reads TGTGCCAGCAGTGGCTCCCGGGACATCAATCAGCCCCAGCATTTT. It specifies CASSGSRDINQPQHF.

The chain links TRBV6-5 to TRBJ2-7; D uncertain. CDR1 is MNHEY and CDR2 is SVGAGI in the germline V gene. This CDR3 contains 14 residues. V was clipped by 0 bases and J by 1 base, with 7 bases between them. This CDR3 is CASSYSRSSYEQYF. The CDR3 region has the DNA TGTGCCAGCAGTTACTCGAGGTCGTCCTACGAGCAGTACTTC.

This clone appeared once. V is TRBV5-4 and J is TRBJ2-3; D gene uncertain. V was shortened by 2 bases and J by 7 bases, with 8 bases between the two germline ends. Germline CDR1 SGHNT, CDR2 YYREEE (reference sequence). The CDR3 has 12 amino acids. The CDR3 loop is CASSLDGNTQYF. DNA of the CDR3: TGTGCCAGCAGCTTAGACGGTAATACGCAGTATTTT.

Of note for this clone: This same CDR3 is encoded by further DNA sequences in the sample. The chain has TRBV19 and TRBJ2-7, with 8 bases that match TRBD1. Trimming took 6 bases from V and 3 from J; bases not matched to a gene: 7. The CDR3 totals 14 residues. Germline V CDR1 and CDR2: LNHDA, SQIVND (reference sequence). The CDR3 region is CASRPTGGGYEQYF. DNA of the CDR3: TGTGCCAGTAGACCAACAGGGGGTGGCTACGAGCAGTACTTC.

The chain links TRBV6-5 to TRBJ1-2; D gene ambiguous. From germline, CDR1 is MNHEY and CDR2 SVGAGI. V gave up 6 bases and J gave up 0 bases, with 8 bases separating them. The CDR3 spans 13 residues. The CDR3 DNA reads as TGTGCCAGCAGCTTGACAACTAACTATGGCTACACCTTC. It translates to CASSLTTNYGYTF.

This clone was found a few times. The CDR3 bases are TGTGCCAGCAGTCGGCGCCGGGACAGTGAAGCTTTCTTT. This sequence encodes CASSRRRDSEAFF. The rearrangement uses TRBV28 and TRBJ1-1, with 7 bases that match TRBD1. The CDR3 length is 13 residues. The V gene's germline CDR1 is MDHEN and CDR2 SYDVKM. With 5 bases clipped from V and 7 bases from J, the junction kept 7 bases outside the gene matches.

V gene TRBV6-1 combines with J gene TRBJ1-2; TRBD1 might be the D (5 bases). The ends were cut back, 7 bases at V and 5 bases at J, with 11 bases in the middle. Per the germline V gene, CDR1 is MNHNS and CDR2 is SASEGT. CDR3 length equals 12 residues. CDR3 sequence (DNA): TGTGCCAGCACCCGACAGACGTATGGCTACACCTTC. This encodes CASTRQTYGYTF.

The rearrangement links TRBV30 to TRBJ2-4; D not certain. The germline gives CDR1 GTSNPN, CDR2 SVGIG (reference sequence). V gave up 1 base and J gave up 1 base, with 11 bases separating them. The CDR3 is 15 amino acids. The CDR3 nucleotides are TGTGCCTGGAGTGCCCCGGTCGGGGCCAAAAACATTCAGTACTTC. Amino acids: CAWSAPVGAKNIQYF.

J is TRBJ2-3 and V is TRBV7-2; 7 nucleotides align to TRBD2. The germline V gene encodes CDR1 SGHTA and CDR2 FQGNSA. After removal of 3 bases from V and 2 bases from J, the junction contained 5 bases not matched to a gene. CDR3 length: 15 residues. The CDR3 DNA is TGTGCCAGCAGCTTTCGGCGGGGGACCACAGATACGCAGTATTTT. This translates into CASSFRRGTTDTQYF. Drawing the rest from reference TRBV7-2 and TRBJ2-3, the complete variable domain is GAGVSQSPSNKVTEKGKDVELRCDPISGHTALYWYRQSLGQGLEFLIYFQGNSAPDKSGLPSDRFSAERTGGSVSTLTIQRTQQEDSAVYLCASSFRRGTTDTQYFGPGTRLTVL.

The genes are TRBV28 and TRBJ2-7; D unresolved. This CDR3 is 13 amino acids long. V was cut by 3 bases and J by 0 bases, with 6 bases left in between. In germline, CDR1 is MDHEN, CDR2 SYDVKM. CDR3 amino acids: CASSLAVSYEQYF. The CDR3 DNA reads TGTGCCAGCAGTTTGGCGGTCTCCTACGAGCAGTACTTC.

CDR3: CASNLDRGLGYTF. CDR3 nucleotide sequence: TGTGCCAGTAACCTCGACAGGGGTCTTGGCTACACCTTC. V gene TRBV19 combines with J gene TRBJ1-2, with TRBD1 matching over 8 bases. In germline, CDR1 is LNHDA, CDR2 SQIVND (reference sequence). Losses at the gene ends were 7 bases for V and 7 bases for J; bases not matched to a gene: 8. The CDR3 contains 13 residues.

This clone was observed once. The chain is built from TRBV27 and TRBJ2-7, with no clear D. Trimming left V 5 bases short and J 2 bases short, with 13 bases between. Germline V gives CDR1 MNHEY, CDR2 SMNVEV (reference sequence). CDR3 size: 14 residues. The CDR3 DNA is TGTGCCAGCAGTAGACACAGCGTTCCCTACGAGCAGTACTTC. Translating gives CASSRHSVPYEQYF.

CDR3 sequence: CASSPVGTYNEQFF. Written as DNA, the CDR3 is TGTGCCAGCTCACCGGTGGGGACTTACAATGAGCAGTTCTTC. The chain uses TRBV18 and TRBJ2-1, with D tentatively TRBD2 (6 bases). V was cut by 3 bases and J by 4 bases, with 10 bases left in between. Per germline, CDR1 KGHSH and CDR2 LQKENI. The CDR3 spans 14 residues.

The gene calls are TRBV7-2 and TRBJ1-1; the D gene is possibly TRBD1 (5 bases). Germline lookup yields CDR1 SGHTA and CDR2 FQGNSA. The length of the CDR3 is 17 residues. With 5 bases removed from V and 6 bases from J, the gap between germline ends came to 25 bases. The CDR3 sequence is CASSAQGRGAGRAEAFF. CDR3 nucleotide sequence: TGTGCCAGCAGCGCACAAGGGCGAGGGGCAGGTCGGGCTGAAGCTTTCTTT.

The gene calls are TRBV12-5 and TRBJ1-5, with TRBD1 matching 9 bases. V dropped 7 bases and J dropped 0; count of bases not matched to a gene: 10. The germline CDR1 and CDR2 sequences are LGHNT and FRNRAP. This CDR3 has 17 residues. In nucleotides, the CDR3 is TGTGCTAGTGCCCTAGACAGGGGGGGACTTAGCAATCAGCCCCAGCATTTT. Translated, it gives CASALDRGGLSNQPQHF.

This clone was recorded once. The chain carries TRBV5-4 and TRBJ2-1; D is unresolved. The CDR3 runs 13 residues. The germline V and J ends were trimmed by 4 bases and 5 bases, with 10 bases remaining between them. CDR1 and CDR2 (germline): SGHNT, YYREEE (reference sequence). This CDR3 is CASSPLTDNEQFF. In DNA form, the CDR3 reads TGTGCCAGCAGCCCCCTAACTGACAATGAGCAGTTCTTC.

The V gene is TRBV4-1, the J gene TRBJ1-3; 8 bases are a match to TRBD1. CDR1 MGHRA and CDR2 YSYEKL come from the germline V gene. The CDR3 is 16 residues long. V lost 4 bases and J lost 4; bases outside the gene matches: 9. CDR3 coding DNA: TGCGCCAGCAGCCCCCGGGGACAGGCTGCGGGAAACACCATATATTTT. Its protein is CASSPRGQAAGNTIYF.